This is a list of T cell receptor beta chains from one sample in a study of blood T cell repertoires in COVID-19. Assay: immunoSEQ multiplex PCR; the TCRdb copy retains only in-frame clones and omits some. The sample has 150,000 to 200,000 clones, about 88% seen once. Sequencing used peripheral blood. Receptor source: a man between 60 and 75 years old with acute or convalescent COVID-19. The CDR3 runs from the conserved cysteine through the conserved F or W. A clone size is listed for some rows: how often the clone was seen (once, few, many), or a class if it is expanded.

J: TRBJ1-2; V: TRBV5-1; size: -; CDR3: CASSLNSPREGYTF
J: TRBJ1-1; V: TRBV2; size: -; CDR3: CASHVDMNTEAFF
J: TRBJ2-3; V: TRBV18; size: -; CDR3: CASSPPDRERNTQYF
J: TRBJ1-1; V: TRBV9; size: -; CDR3: CASSARGQGTTEAFF
J: TRBJ2-4; V: TRBV27; size: once; CDR3: CADSGRAGWNIQYF
J: TRBJ1-1; V: TRBV7-3; size: -; CDR3: CASSLTGNTEAFF
J: TRBJ1-1; V: TRBV30; size: -; CDR3: CAWKGDRDTEAFF
J: TRBJ1-4; V: TRBV7-2; size: -; CDR3: CASSSGTGDEKLFF
J: TRBJ2-5; V: TRBV2; size: -; CDR3: CASSAIAGGQETQYF
J: TRBJ1-2; V: TRBV6-5; size: few; CDR3: CASTPGTLYGYTF
J: TRBJ1-2; V: TRBV6-2/TRBV6-3; size: -; CDR3: CASSYSWTGGGYTF
J: TRBJ2-3; V: TRBV11-1; size: -; CDR3: CASSLRRVTDTQYF
J: TRBJ1-5; V: TRBV6-6; size: -; CDR3: CASSQTYRGGSNQPQHF
J: TRBJ2-5; V: TRBV7-9; size: -; CDR3: CASSPLLALQGPAETQYF
J: TRBJ2-2; V: TRBV24-1; size: -; CDR3: CATSEPGTSYTGELFF
J: TRBJ2-1; V: TRBV11-3; size: -; CDR3: CASSHRDGSAREQFF
J: TRBJ2-5; V: TRBV24-1; size: -; CDR3: CATSGVGEGWETQYF
J: TRBJ1-6; V: TRBV30; size: -; CDR3: CAWLPGGRPNSPLHF
J: TRBJ1-4; V: TRBV5-1; size: -; CDR3: CASSPLGRVNEKLFF
J: TRBJ1-1; V: TRBV19; size: -; CDR3: CASSKRPNTEAFF
J: TRBJ1-4; V: TRBV5-4; size: -; CDR3: CASSSGLSRDEKLFF
J: TRBJ1-1; V: TRBV6-5; size: few; CDR3: CASRGGSSEAFF